Listed here are 23 T cell receptor beta chains from one sample, sequenced in a study of T-cell reconstitution after alpha-beta-depleted transplantation in children. Construction of the TCRbeta library involved unique molecular identifiers. From the PCR reads, TCRdb called clonotypes with MiXCR, one entry per CDR3 protein. The sample yields 330,000 or so distinct CDR3 sequences, 10% seen once. Sequenced here: PBMCs from the stem cell graft donor, sampled from the stem cell graft. The source of these receptors is a human donor who donated a stem cell graft to a child with acute lymphoblastic leukemia.

This clonotype was recorded a few times. CDR3 amino acids: CASSLVGRYEQYF. The CDR3 nucleotides read TGTGCCAGCAGCTTAGTGGGCAGGTACGAGCAGTACTTC. V and J are TRBV7-9 and TRBJ2-7; D ambiguous. CDR3 length: 13 amino acids. Germline values: CDR1 SEHNR, CDR2 FQNEAQ (reference sequence). V shed 1 base and J shed 4 bases, with 8 bases lying between them. The full variable domain, rest sourced from reference TRBV7-9 and TRBJ2-7, is DTGVSQNPRHKITKRGQNVTFRCDPISEHNRLYWYRQTLGQGPEFLTYFQNEAQLEKSRLLSDRFSAERPKGSFSTLEIQRTEQGDSAMYLCASSLVGRYEQYFGPGTRLTVT.

This clonotype was found many times. The CDR3 spells CSVEPMDRNTGELFF. As DNA, the CDR3 is TGCAGCGTTGAACCCATGGACAGGAACACCGGGGAGCTGTTTTTT. This chain uses TRBV29-1 with TRBJ2-2; TRBD1 might be the D (6 bases). The germline V gene encodes CDR1 SQVTM and CDR2 ANQGSEA. Trimming stripped 2 bases from V and 1 base from J, with 11 bases between. The CDR3 sequence is 15 residues long.

In this sample, this clonotype turned up many times. The CDR3 reads CASSESSGAYNEQFF. The CDR3 DNA reads as TGTGCCAGCAGTGAATCTAGCGGAGCCTACAATGAGCAGTTCTTC. This chain links TRBV6-4 with TRBJ2-1, with 7 bases fitting TRBD2. The CDR3 totals 15 residues. Germline CDR1 is MRHNA and CDR2 is SNTAGT. J lost 2 bases, V lost 3 bases, and 4 bases had no gene match.

The rearrangement links TRBV12-3 or TRBV12-4 to TRBJ2-3; D possibly uses TRBD1 or TRBD2 (5 bases each). The CDR3 sequence is 14 residues long. V was clipped by 6 bases and J by 1 base, with 11 bases between them. The CDR3 DNA follows: TGTGCCAGCAGAAGCTGGGACGGCACAGATACGCAGTATTTT. Its protein is CASRSWDGTDTQYF.

This clonotype was detected a few times. This chain joins TRBV20-1 and TRBJ1-2, with D possibly matching TRBD1 (6 bases). Germline CDR1 reads DFQATT; CDR2 reads SNEGSKA (reference sequence). Trimming took 4 bases from V and 2 from J, leaving 11 bases between them. This CDR3 has 13 amino acids. For the CDR3, the DNA is TGCAGTGCTACCGACAGGCGAAACTATGGCTACACCTTC. This sequence encodes CSATDRRNYGYTF.

The chain links TRBV4-1 to TRBJ2-7, with TRBD2 matching 13 bases. The CDR3 is 15 residues long. CDR1 MGHRA and CDR2 YSYEKL come from the germline V gene. The J segment lost 1 base and the V segment lost 4 bases, leaving 1 base of the junction unmatched. DNA for the CDR3: TGCGCCAGCAGCCGGGGACTAGCGGGGTCCTACGAGCAGTACTTC. Translation: CASSRGLAGSYEQYF.

This clonotype was seen many times. The V call is TRBV9, the J call TRBJ2-7; the match to TRBD2 covers 13 bases. The trim removed 3 bases at V and 5 bases at J, leaving 8 bases unmatched. Per the germline V gene, CDR1 is SGDLS and CDR2 is YYNGEE. The CDR3 is made up of 16 amino acids. CDR3 in DNA: TGTGCCAGCAGCGCTAGGACTAGCGGGAGTTGGGACGAGCAGTACTTC. Residues: CASSARTSGSWDEQYF.

This clonotype was picked up a small number of times. This chain uses TRBV11-2 with TRBJ2-1, with 7 bases lining up with TRBD2. The J segment lost 1 base and the V segment lost 6 bases, leaving 6 bases of the junction unmatched. Germline lookup yields CDR1 SGHAT and CDR2 FQNNGV. CDR3 length equals 15 residues. This CDR3 reads CASRPLAASYNEQFF. DNA for the CDR3: TGTGCCAGCAGACCCCTAGCGGCTTCCTACAATGAGCAGTTCTTC.

This clonotype has ten or more counts. J is TRBJ2-3 and V is TRBV4-2, with TRBD2 matching over 9 bases. Per the germline V gene, CDR1 is LGHNA and CDR2 is YNFKEQ. Losses at the gene ends were 7 bases for V and 1 base for J; bases not matched to a gene: 12. The CDR3 contains 17 residues. The CDR3 DNA is TGTGCCAGCACCGTAACGGGACGACTAGCGGGCACAGATACGCAGTATTTT. Its translation is CASTVTGRLAGTDTQYF.

The genes are TRBV4-2 and TRBJ2-3, with D perhaps TRBD2 (5 bases). This CDR3 spans 15 amino acids. CDR1 is LGHNA and CDR2 is YNFKEQ in the germline V gene. The V end lost 3 bases, the J end lost 5 bases, and 15 bases lay between the germline ends. CDR3: CASSHTSKGEDTQYF. CDR3 DNA sequence: TGTGCCAGCAGCCACACTAGTAAGGGAGAAGATACGCAGTATTTT.

This clonotype came up a few times. This chain uses TRBV29-1 with TRBJ1-2; 8 bases agree with TRBD1. This CDR3 contains 11 residues. V lost 4 bases and J lost 8; bases outside the gene matches: 3. Germline V lookup: CDR1 SQVTM, CDR2 ANQGSEA. CDR3 sequence reads: CSVADRGGYTF. For the CDR3, the DNA is TGCAGCGTTGCCGACAGGGGCGGCTACACCTTC.

The V call is TRBV7-2, the J call TRBJ2-7; 10 bases line up with TRBD2. This CDR3 comprises 14 residues. After removal of 1 base from V and 9 bases from J, the junction contained 6 bases not matched to a gene. The germline gives CDR1 SGHTA, CDR2 FQGNSA. CDR3 amino acids: CASSLDGSGRAQYF. As DNA, the CDR3 is TGTGCCAGCAGCTTAGACGGGAGCGGGAGGGCGCAGTACTTC.

The rearrangement links TRBV7-9 to TRBJ1-4, with TRBD1 identical over 10 bases. The CDR3 runs to 14 residues. V was pared by 6 bases and J by 10 bases, with 8 bases of the junction left unmatched. Germline CDR1 reads SEHNR; CDR2 reads FQNEAQ (reference sequence). The CDR3 DNA is TGTGCCAGCAGATTGGACAGGGGGATTGGAAAACTGTTTTTT. It yields the protein CASRLDRGIGKLFF.

This clonotype was counted between two and nine times. This chain joins TRBV21-1 and TRBJ2-6; TRBD1 is the table's D call and was not checked against the DNA. TRBV21-1 constitutes a pseudogene. There are 16 residues in the CDR3. The CDR3 nucleotides read TGTGCCAGCAGCCGCCGGGGCAGCTCTGGGGCCAACGTCCTGACTTTC. Its translation is CASSRRGSSGANVLTF.

This clonotype occurred a few times. V usage is TRBV28 and J usage is TRBJ1-6, with unresolved D. The V gene lost 6 bases and the J gene lost 6 bases, with 21 bases spanning the gap. Germline V gene lookup returns CDR1 MDHEN and CDR2 SYDVKM. This CDR3 has 17 residues. CDR3 sequence: CASSMTRAKTLNSPLHF. CDR3 coding DNA: TGTGCCAGCAGCATGACAAGGGCGAAAACCCTTAATTCACCCCTCCACTTT. The complete variable domain, with remaining parts taken from reference TRBV28 and TRBJ1-6, reads DVKVTQSSRYLVKRTGEKVFLECVQDMDHENMFWYRQDPGLGLRLIYFSYDVKMKEKGDIPEGYSVSREKKERFSLILESASTNQTSMYLCASSMTRAKTLNSPLHFGNGTRLTVT.

This clonotype was seen only a few times. The rearrangement joins TRBV7-2 to TRBJ2-3; TRBD1 matches 11 bases. Unmatched junction bases numbered 5, after V lost 2 bases and J lost 4 bases. This CDR3 contains 16 residues. The germline CDR1 and CDR2 sequences are SGHTA and FQGNSA. CDR3 sequence (DNA): TGTGCCAGCAGCTTATCTTGGACAGGGGGCGCAGATACGCAGTATTTT. Residues: CASSLSWTGGADTQYF.

This clonotype appeared a few times. This chain joins TRBV15 and TRBJ2-1, with 10 bases identical to TRBD2. Trimming removed 0 bases from V and 9 bases from J; junction bases left unmatched: 11. The CDR3 is made up of 17 amino acids. Germline V gene sequence: CDR1 LNHNV, CDR2 YYDKDF (reference sequence). CDR3 DNA sequence: TGTGCCACCAGCAGAGATCAAAGCGGGAGGGCAGAAGGTGAGCAGTTCTTC. Translating gives CATSRDQSGRAEGEQFF.

The rearrangement joins TRBV5-1 to TRBJ2-1, with 9 bases identical to TRBD1. There are 16 residues in the CDR3. The germline gives CDR1 SGHRS, CDR2 YFSETQ. Germline trimming cut 2 bases from V and 4 bases from J; bases unmatched to any gene: 7. The CDR3 nucleotides read TGCGCCAGCAGCTTCGGAGACAGGGGGGGTTACAATGAGCAGTTCTTC. Translating it yields CASSFGDRGGYNEQFF.

This clonotype was seen many times. The rearrangement links TRBV5-5 to TRBJ2-2; 9 bases agree with TRBD1. CDR1 and CDR2 from the germline V gene are SGHKS and YYEKEE (reference sequence). Trimming removed 3 bases from V and 6 bases from J; junction bases left unmatched: 3. The CDR3 has 14 residues. CDR3 sequence: CASSWGQGSGELFF. Written as DNA, the CDR3 is TGTGCCAGCAGCTGGGGACAGGGCTCCGGGGAGCTGTTTTTT.

A few counts support this clonotype. V and J are TRBV15 and TRBJ2-7; TRBD1 matches at 9 bases. V was pared by 3 bases and J by 3 bases, with 3 bases of the junction left unmatched. The CDR3 covers 14 residues. CDR1 is LNHNV, CDR2 YYDKDF, per germline (reference sequence). Here the CDR3 reads CATSRLGQGYEQYF. The CDR3 bases are TGTGCCACCAGCAGGCTGGGACAGGGCTACGAGCAGTACTTC.

This clonotype was counted between two and nine times. The chain links TRBV29-1 to TRBJ2-7; 9 nucleotides agree with TRBD2. The CDR3 is 13 residues long. CDR1 SQVTM and CDR2 ANQGSEA come from the germline V gene. The trim removed 6 bases at V and 2 bases at J, leaving 5 bases unmatched. CDR3 region: CSVTSGTPYEQYF. The CDR3 nucleotides are TGCAGCGTGACTAGCGGTACCCCCTACGAGCAGTACTTC.

This clonotype was detected only a few times. V usage is TRBV11-2 and J usage is TRBJ2-3; 13 bases map to TRBD2. The length of the CDR3 is 18 residues. Germline trimming cut 5 bases from V and 0 bases from J; bases unmatched to any gene: 8. From germline, CDR1 is SGHAT and CDR2 FQNNGV. This CDR3 is CASSKTGLAGISTDTQYF. The DNA for the CDR3 is TGTGCCAGCAGCAAAACGGGACTAGCGGGAATTAGCACAGATACGCAGTATTTT.

This clonotype has just a few counts. The V call is TRBV2, the J call TRBJ2-7; 10 bases are a match to TRBD1. The CDR3 contains 16 residues. Germline lookup yields CDR1 SNHLY and CDR2 FYNNEI. V shed 3 bases, J shed 0 bases, and the junction held 5 bases outside the gene matches. This CDR3 is CASSDPDRGSSYEQYF. CDR3 bases: TGTGCCAGCAGTGACCCGGACAGGGGGAGCTCCTACGAGCAGTACTTC.